The clone carrying this T cell receptor beta chain was seen many times. Its antigen is unknown. Additional DNA sequences in this sample encode the identical CDR3. These data come from a study of T cell responses to AZD1222 COVID-19 vaccine. The CDR3 contains 13 residues. The V gene lost 1 base and the J gene lost 7 bases, with 10 bases spanning the gap. CDR1 is LGHDT, CDR2 YNNKEL, per germline (reference sequence). General study points: None of the repertoires were sampled until the peak T cell response had passed. It should be noted that donors were predominantly white British and more often female, and clonal diversity was possibly underestimated. Spike-specific TCR breadth and depth went up after people got two AZD1222 doses.

The repertoire was sequenced with immunoSEQ multiplex PCR; TCRdb's copy has only in-frame clones and lacks some. This table has 150,000 or so clones, about 81% appearing once. This sequence was found in an adult in good health. The chain has TRBV3-1 (or the pseudogene TRBV3-2) and TRBJ1-2; maybe TRBD1 (6 bases). The material sequenced was peripheral blood, taken on day 0 of MenACWY control vaccination. This CDR3 is CASSQGQEGGYTF. The CDR3 DNA reads as TGTGCCAGCAGCCAAGGACAGGAAGGTGGCTACACCTTC.